Listed here are 17 T cell receptor beta chains from one sample, sequenced in a study of OX40 agonist ivuxolimab in advanced cancers. The method was immunoSEQ multiplex PCR; TCRdb's version includes in-frame clones alone and lacks a portion of them. The sample carries around 63,000 clones, 80% to 90% recorded once. Sequenced material: CD4+ or CD8+ T cells sorted from blood, taken in a trial of the OX40 agonist ivuxolimab. The receptors were gathered from an adult with an advanced solid tumor such as melanoma, head and neck, liver or kidney cancer.

The V and J genes are TRBV2 and TRBJ2-7; D remains unclear. Trimming took off 10 bases at V and 3 bases at J, with 13 bases between the two ends. The germline CDR1 and CDR2 sequences are SNHLY and FYNNEI. This CDR3 comprises 12 residues. The CDR3 here is CATSVFIYEQYF. The CDR3, as DNA: TGTGCCACCAGCGTATTTATCTACGAGCAGTACTTC.

The chain combines TRBV10-3 with TRBJ1-4, with TRBD1 matching over 8 bases. There are 15 residues in the CDR3. The trim removed 5 bases at V and 8 bases at J, leaving 10 bases unmatched. The germline gives CDR1 ENHRY, CDR2 SYGVKD. In DNA form, the CDR3 reads TGTGCCATCAGTCCCCAGGGGGCGCAAGGAGAAAAACTGTTTTTT. This encodes CAISPQGAQGEKLFF.

The rearrangement uses TRBV18 and TRBJ1-4; D not resolved. CDR1 is KGHSH and CDR2 is LQKENI in the germline V gene. V lost 3 bases to trimming and J lost 0 bases, with 8 bases between them. The CDR3 length is 15 residues. CDR3 in DNA: TGTGCCAGCTCACCCCGAACGGCAACTAATGAAAAACTGTTTTTT. Protein product: CASSPRTATNEKLFF.

The chain links TRBV11-2 to TRBJ2-3; 9 bases fit TRBD2. The CDR3 covers 16 residues. CDR1 and CDR2 from the germline V gene are SGHAT and FQNNGV. The V segment lost 7 bases and the J segment 6 bases; nucleotides outside the gene matches: 14. In DNA, the CDR3 is TGTGCCAGCATCCGGGGACTAGCAGGGGGTGGGGATACGCAGTATTTT. Its protein is CASIRGLAGGGDTQYF.

The chain couples TRBV21-1 to TRBJ2-1; TRBD2, the table's D call, lacks a check against the DNA. TRBV21-1 is a known pseudogene. The CDR3 has 17 amino acids. The CDR3 here is CASSASEGTSGDNEQFF. In nucleotides, the CDR3 is TGTGCCAGCAGCGCCTCCGAAGGGACTAGCGGGGACAATGAGCAGTTCTTC.

The gene calls are TRBV21-1 and TRBJ1-4; the tabulated D call, TRBD1, remains unverified against the DNA. TRBV21-1 is a documented pseudogene. The CDR3 runs to 15 residues. CDR3 in DNA: TGTGCCAGCGTCGGCAGGGACATGGCTAATGAAAAACTGTTTTTT. It is translated as CASVGRDMANEKLFF.

The chain carries TRBV21-1 and TRBJ2-3; TRBD2 was called by the table and not checked on the DNA. TRBV21-1 is reported as a pseudogene. This CDR3 contains 17 residues. For the CDR3, the DNA is TGTGCCAGCAGCAAAAAAAAGCGGGGGCACTCCACAGATACGCAGTATTTT. It specifies CASSKKKRGHSTDTQYF.

CDR3 nucleotides: TGTGCCAGCTCACCGACAGCATGGGACAGCGGCGGTCGATACCATGGCTACACCTTC. It is translated as CASSPTAWDSGGRYHGYTF. This chain uses TRBV18 with TRBJ1-2, with 7 bases lining up with TRBD1. The CDR3 is made up of 19 amino acids. Germline V gene data show CDR1 as KGHSH and CDR2 as LQKENI. With V trimmed by 3 bases and J by 6 bases, 22 bases remained unmatched. The whole variable domain, filled in from reference TRBV18 and TRBJ1-2, reads NAGVMQNPRHLVRRRGQEARLRCSPMKGHSHVYWYRQLPEEGLKFMVYLQKENIIDESGMPKERFSAEFPKEGPSILRIQQVVRGDSAAYFCASSPTAWDSGGRYHGYTFGSGTRLTVV.

The chain carries TRBV28 and TRBJ2-7; perhaps TRBD1 as D (7 bases). The CDR3 length is 16 residues. Germline values: CDR1 MDHEN, CDR2 SYDVKM. V was cut by 2 bases and J by 7 bases, with 21 bases left in between. The CDR3 DNA reads as TGTGCCAGCAGTTTAATCGGAACAGGGGTAGGGGGGGAGCAGTACTTC. Protein: CASSLIGTGVGGEQYF. The variable domain in full, completed from reference TRBV28 and TRBJ2-7, reads DVKVTQSSRYLVKRTGEKVFLECVQDMDHENMFWYRQDPGLGLRLIYFSYDVKMKEKGDIPEGYSVSREKKERFSLILESASTNQTSMYLCASSLIGTGVGGEQYFGPGTRLTVT.

This chain connects TRBV4-1 to TRBJ2-7, with 12 nucleotides matching TRBD2. The germline V gene encodes CDR1 MGHRA and CDR2 YSYEKL. The CDR3 runs 17 residues. V lost 4 bases and J lost 3; bases outside the gene matches: 10. The CDR3 DNA reads TGCGCCAGCAGCCGCTCTAGCGGGGGGGCCGGGGGCTACGAGCAGTACTTC. This translates into CASSRSSGGAGGYEQYF.

The rearrangement links TRBV7-9 to TRBJ1-1; D may be TRBD1 (5 bases). Germline loops: CDR1 SEHNR, CDR2 FQNEAQ (reference sequence). This CDR3 is built from 14 residues. The V end lost 2 bases, the J end lost 8 bases, and 15 bases lay between the germline ends. CDR3 bases: TGTGCCAGCAGCTTATTTGGGGCTCGGGAGGAAGCTTTCTTT. The encoded protein is CASSLFGAREEAFF.

This sequence joins TRBV29-1 and TRBJ2-3, with D hard to call. The CDR3 contains 12 residues. V was trimmed by 4 bases and J by 1 base, leaving 6 bases between them. CDR1 is SQVTM, CDR2 ANQGSEA, per germline. The CDR3 sequence is CSVGQGTDTQYF. CDR3 DNA: TGCAGCGTTGGGCAGGGCACAGATACGCAGTATTTT.

The table lists this clone with a few counts. This chain links TRBV29-1 with TRBJ1-1; TRBD1 agrees at 7 bases. V lost 0 bases to trimming and J lost 4 bases; unmatched junction nucleotides: 5. The CDR3 length is 14 residues. The V gene's germline CDR1 is SQVTM and CDR2 ANQGSEA. The CDR3 DNA sequence: TGCAGCGTTGAAGATCGACAGGGCGCCACTGAAGCTTTCTTT. It is translated as CSVEDRQGATEAFF. The full variable domain, in which reference TRBV29-1 and TRBJ1-1 provide the parts outside the CDR3, is SAVISQKPSRDICQRGTSLTIQCQVDSQVTMMFWYRQQPGQSLTLIATANQGSEATYESGFVIDKFPISRPNLTFSTLTVSNMSPEDSSIYLCSVEDRQGATEAFFGQGTRLTVV.

This clone has just one count. The rearrangement links TRBV7-2 to TRBJ2-7; 12 positions agree with TRBD2. This CDR3 has 16 amino acids. Trimming removed 4 bases from V and 6 bases from J; junction bases left unmatched: 10. Germline assignment: CDR1 SGHTA and CDR2 FQGNSA. Here the CDR3 reads CASSSSLAGGLFEQYF. DNA of the CDR3: TGTGCCAGCAGCTCGTCTCTAGCGGGAGGGCTTTTCGAGCAGTACTTC.

V is TRBV5-1 and J is TRBJ2-7; the D gene is possibly TRBD2 (6 bases). The CDR3 length is 15 residues. Per the germline V gene, CDR1 is SGHRS and CDR2 is YFSETQ. The V end was cut by 0 bases, the J end by 2 bases, with 12 bases between. The CDR3 DNA reads TGCGCCAGCAGCTTGGGAGGGGAGGTCGCCTACGAGCAGTACTTC. The encoded protein is CASSLGGEVAYEQYF.

V usage is TRBV9 and J usage is TRBJ1-1, with D perhaps matching TRBD1 (6 bases). From germline, CDR1 is SGDLS and CDR2 YYNGEE. This CDR3 region has 15 residues. Trimming pared 3 bases from V and 10 bases from J, leaving 22 bases between. The CDR3: CASSANERGPLGAFF. Written as DNA, the CDR3 is TGTGCCAGCAGCGCCAACGAACGGGGGCCACTTGGAGCTTTCTTT.

CDR3 region: CASSLGQGNTEAFF. In nucleotides, the CDR3 is TGTGCCAGCAGCTTAGGGCAGGGGAACACTGAAGCTTTCTTT. This chain uses TRBV7-2 with TRBJ1-1; tentative D call: TRBD1 (5 bases). Trimming removed 1 base from V and 1 base from J, with 7 bases in between. Germline values: CDR1 SGHTA, CDR2 FQGNSA. The CDR3 has 14 amino acids.